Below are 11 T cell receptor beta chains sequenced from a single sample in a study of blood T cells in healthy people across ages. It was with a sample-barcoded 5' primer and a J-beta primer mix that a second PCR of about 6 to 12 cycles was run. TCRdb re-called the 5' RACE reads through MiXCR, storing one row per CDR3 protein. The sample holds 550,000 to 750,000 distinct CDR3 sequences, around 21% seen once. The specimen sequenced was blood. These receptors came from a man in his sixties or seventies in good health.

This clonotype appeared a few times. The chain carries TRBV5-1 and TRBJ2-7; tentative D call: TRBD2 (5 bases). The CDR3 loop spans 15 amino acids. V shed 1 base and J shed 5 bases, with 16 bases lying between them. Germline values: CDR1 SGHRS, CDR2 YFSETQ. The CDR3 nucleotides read TGCGCCAGCAGCTTGAGTCCTACTAGTATCAACGAGCAGTACTTC. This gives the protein CASSLSPTSINEQYF.

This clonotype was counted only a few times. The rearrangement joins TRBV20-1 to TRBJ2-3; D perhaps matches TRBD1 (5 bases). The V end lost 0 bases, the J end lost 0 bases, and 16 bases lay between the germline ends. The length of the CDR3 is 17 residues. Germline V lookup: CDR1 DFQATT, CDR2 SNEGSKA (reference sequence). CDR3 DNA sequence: TGCAGTGCTAGAGAATCCGTCAGGGCCTCTAGCACAGATACGCAGTATTTT. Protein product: CSARESVRASSTDTQYF.

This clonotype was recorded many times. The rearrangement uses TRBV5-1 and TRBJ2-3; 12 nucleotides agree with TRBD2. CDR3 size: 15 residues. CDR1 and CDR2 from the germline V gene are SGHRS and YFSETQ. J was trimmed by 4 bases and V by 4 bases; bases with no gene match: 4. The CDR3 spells CASSPSGRAPDTQYF. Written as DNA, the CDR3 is TGCGCCAGCAGCCCTAGCGGGAGGGCCCCAGATACGCAGTATTTT.

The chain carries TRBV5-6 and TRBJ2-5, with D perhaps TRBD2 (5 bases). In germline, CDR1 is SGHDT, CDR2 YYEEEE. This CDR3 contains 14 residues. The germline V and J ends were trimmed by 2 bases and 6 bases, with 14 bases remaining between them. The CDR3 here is CASSLYNSGKTQYF. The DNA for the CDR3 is TGTGCCAGCAGCTTATATAACTCCGGGAAGACCCAGTACTTC.

CDR3 region: CSAPGTSGNPYEQYF. CDR3 bases: TGCAGTGCCCCCGGGACTAGCGGGAACCCCTACGAGCAGTACTTC. The chain combines TRBV20-1 with TRBJ2-5; 13 nucleotides align to TRBD2. The DNA end is more similar to TRBJ2-7, so the J call may be wrong. There are 15 residues in the CDR3. Per germline, CDR1 DFQATT and CDR2 SNEGSKA (reference sequence).

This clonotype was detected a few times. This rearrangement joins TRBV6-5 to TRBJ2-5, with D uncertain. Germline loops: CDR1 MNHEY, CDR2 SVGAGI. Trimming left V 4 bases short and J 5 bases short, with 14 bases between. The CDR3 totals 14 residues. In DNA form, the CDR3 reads TGTGCCAGCAGTTCGGCAGGATATTCGGAGACCCAGTACTTC. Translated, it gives CASSSAGYSETQYF.

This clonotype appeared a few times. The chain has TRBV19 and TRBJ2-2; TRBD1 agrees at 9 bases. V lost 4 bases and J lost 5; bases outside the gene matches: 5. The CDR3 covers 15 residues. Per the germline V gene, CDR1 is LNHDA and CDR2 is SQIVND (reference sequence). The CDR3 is CASSTRTGVTGELFF. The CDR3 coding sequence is TGTGCCAGTAGTACCCGGACAGGGGTAACCGGGGAGCTGTTTTTT.

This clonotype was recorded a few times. This CDR3 reads CASSLGRKTERVETQYF. The CDR3 DNA follows: TGTGCCAGCAGCCTCGGCCGGAAAACGGAGAGGGTAGAGACCCAGTACTTC. The chain combines TRBV7-2 with TRBJ2-5; a possible D gene is TRBD2 (5 bases). CDR1 and CDR2 (germline): SGHTA, FQGNSA. The CDR3 is 17 amino acids. The V end lost 5 bases, the J end lost 4 bases, and 23 bases lay between the germline ends.

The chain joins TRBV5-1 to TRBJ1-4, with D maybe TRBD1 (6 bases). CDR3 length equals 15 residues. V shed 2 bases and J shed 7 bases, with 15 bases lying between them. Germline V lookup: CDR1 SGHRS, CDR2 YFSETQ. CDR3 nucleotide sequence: TGCGCCAGCAGCTTAATGACAGGATGGGGTGAAAAACTGTTTTTT. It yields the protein CASSLMTGWGEKLFF.

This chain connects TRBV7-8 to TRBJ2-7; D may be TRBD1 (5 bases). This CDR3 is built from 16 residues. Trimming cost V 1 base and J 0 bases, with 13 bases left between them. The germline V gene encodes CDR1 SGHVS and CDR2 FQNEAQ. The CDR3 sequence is CASSLGGGVLSYEQYF. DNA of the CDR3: TGTGCCAGCAGCTTAGGGGGCGGAGTCCTCTCCTACGAGCAGTACTTC.

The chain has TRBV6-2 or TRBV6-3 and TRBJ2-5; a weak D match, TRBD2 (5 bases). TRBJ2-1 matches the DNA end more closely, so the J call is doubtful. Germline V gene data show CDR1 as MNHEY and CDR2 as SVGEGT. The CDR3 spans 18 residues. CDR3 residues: CASSRYHLRGSDYNEQFF. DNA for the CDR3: TGTGCCAGCAGTCGGTACCACCTTCGGGGTAGCGACTACAATGAGCAGTTCTTC.